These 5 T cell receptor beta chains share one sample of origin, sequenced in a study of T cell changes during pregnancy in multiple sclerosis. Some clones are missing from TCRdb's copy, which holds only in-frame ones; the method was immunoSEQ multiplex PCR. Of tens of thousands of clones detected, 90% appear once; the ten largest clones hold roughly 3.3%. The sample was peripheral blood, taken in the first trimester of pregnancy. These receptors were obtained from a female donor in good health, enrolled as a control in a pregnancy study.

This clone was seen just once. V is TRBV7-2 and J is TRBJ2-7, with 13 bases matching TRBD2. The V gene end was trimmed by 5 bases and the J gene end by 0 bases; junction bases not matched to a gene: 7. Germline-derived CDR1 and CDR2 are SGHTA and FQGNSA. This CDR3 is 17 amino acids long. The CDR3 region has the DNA TGTGCCAGCAGCCCAGGACTAGCGGGGGATTTCTCCTACGAGCAGTACTTC. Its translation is CASSPGLAGDFSYEQYF.

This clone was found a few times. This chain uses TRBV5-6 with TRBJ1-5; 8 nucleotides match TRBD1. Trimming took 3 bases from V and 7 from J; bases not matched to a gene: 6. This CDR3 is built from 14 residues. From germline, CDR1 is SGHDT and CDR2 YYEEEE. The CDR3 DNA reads TGTGCCAGCAGCTCGACAGGGGAGGGCCAGCCCCAGCATTTT. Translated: CASSSTGEGQPQHF.

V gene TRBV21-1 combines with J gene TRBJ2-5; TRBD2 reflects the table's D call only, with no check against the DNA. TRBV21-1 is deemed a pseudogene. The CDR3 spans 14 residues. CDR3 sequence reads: CASKTGGLQETQYF. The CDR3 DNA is TGTGCCAGCAAAACGGGAGGCCTTCAAGAGACCCAGTACTTC.

CDR3 nucleotide sequence: TGCGCCAGCAGCCAAGATATAGGCGGGGGGGCCTACGAGCAGTACTTC. It codes for CASSQDIGGGAYEQYF. V is TRBV4-3 and J is TRBJ2-7; 9 nucleotides align to TRBD2. CDR1 is LGHNA and CDR2 is YSLEER in the germline V gene. The ends lost 0 bases at V and 2 bases at J; junction bases unmatched: 5. This CDR3 is built from 16 residues.

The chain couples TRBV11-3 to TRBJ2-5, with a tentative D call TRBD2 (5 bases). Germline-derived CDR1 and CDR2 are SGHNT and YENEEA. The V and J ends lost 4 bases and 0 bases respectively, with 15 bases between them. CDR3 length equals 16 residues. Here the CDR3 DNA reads TGTGCCAGCAGCTCCGGAGAGGGATCGTACCAAGAGACCCAGTACTTC. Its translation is CASSSGEGSYQETQYF.